The T cell receptor beta chain described here comes from a study of T cells in Graves' hyperthyroidism and ophthalmopathy. As for the study in general: Once the initial diagnosis was made, peripheral blood was obtained before any treatment.

This clonotype was seen ten or more times. CDR1 is LGHDT and CDR2 is YNNKEL in the germline V gene (reference sequence). V was trimmed by 3 bases and J by 4 bases, leaving 13 bases between them. The CDR3 loop spans 15 amino acids. Clinical symptoms, serum thyroxine and TRAb, thyroid ultrasound and orbital computed tomography together formed the diagnostic basis. A 10 ml volume of fresh peripheral blood provided the PBMCs. RNA transcripts were the template for amplifying TCR beta CDR3 regions. HTBI primers were employed in a first-round RT-PCR of the TCR CDR3. MiXCR, run by TCRdb on the multiplex PCR reads, gives a single entry per CDR3 protein. The sample holds a few hundred thousand distinct CDR3 sequences, more than 15% seen once.

Sequencing used blood. The source of this sequence is a woman aged 25-40 years with Graves' ophthalmopathy. V is TRBV3-1 and J is TRBJ2-1; possibly TRBD1 or TRBD2 for D (5 bases each). CDR3 protein: CASSHGALTYNEQFF. CDR3 coding DNA: TGTGCCAGCAGCCACGGGGCCCTAACTTACAATGAGCAGTTCTTC.